The T cell receptor (beta chain) described here comes from a study of blood T cells in healthy people across ages. Germline V gives CDR1 DFQATT, CDR2 SNEGSKA (reference sequence). The CDR3 totals 13 residues. Trimming removed 0 bases at V and 2 bases at J, with 7 bases between. Donors ranged from about 6 to 95 years old and were healthy Caucasians in Russia. A J-beta primer mix and a sample-barcoded 5' primer were used in a second PCR of roughly 6 to 11 cycles. TCRdb passed the 5' RACE reads through MiXCR, listing each CDR3 protein once. The sample records 1.5 million to 2 million distinct CDR3 sequences, roughly 27% being singletons.

Sequenced sample: blood. The receptor comes from a young woman in good health. The genes are TRBV20-1 and TRBJ1-2, with TRBD1 as a possible D gene (5 bases). CDR3 in amino acids: CSARETVNYGYTF. The CDR3 DNA reads as TGCAGTGCTAGAGAGACAGTGAACTATGGCTACACCTTC.